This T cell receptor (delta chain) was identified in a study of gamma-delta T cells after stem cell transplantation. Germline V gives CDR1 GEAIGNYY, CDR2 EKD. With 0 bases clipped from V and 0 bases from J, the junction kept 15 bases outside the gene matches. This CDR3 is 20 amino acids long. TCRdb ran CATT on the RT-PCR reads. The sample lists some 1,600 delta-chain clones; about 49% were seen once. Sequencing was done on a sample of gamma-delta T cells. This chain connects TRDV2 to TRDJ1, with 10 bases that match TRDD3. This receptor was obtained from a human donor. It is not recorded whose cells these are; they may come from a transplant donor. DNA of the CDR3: TGTGCCTGTGACACCGTGCTTAGGCTGGGGGATAGAGGGTACACCGATAAACTCATCTTT. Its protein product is CACDTVLRLGDRGYTDKLIF.